The 24 T cell receptor beta chains below come from one sample, sequenced in a study of regulatory T cells in long-lasting Graves disease. For TCR beta, libraries came from iRepertoire HTBI primers and Arm-PCR of CDR3 regions. MiXCR was run by TCRdb on the multiplex PCR reads, yielding one entry per CDR3 protein. The sample carries 200,000 to 250,000 distinct CDR3 sequences, 20% recorded once. Indicated time point: newly diagnosed GD, antithyroid drugs for less than 3 months. PBMC RNA served as the TCR library source. The sample in question was peripheral blood mononuclear cells (PBMCs), obtained at new diagnosis, from a patient treated with antithyroid drugs. The receptors were sampled from a female donor with Graves disease.

This clonotype was counted many times. The V call is TRBV7-2, the J call TRBJ2-7; tentative D call: TRBD2 (8 bases). Germline V gives CDR1 SGHTA, CDR2 FQGNSA. The CDR3 loop spans 21 amino acids. V lost 3 bases, J lost 3 bases, and 33 bases lay in between. For the CDR3, the DNA is TGTGCCAGCAGCTTGCGGGGCCGGACAGGCCCGATGAAGCGGGGGAGCTACGAGCAGTACTTC. As protein: CASSLRGRTGPMKRGSYEQYF.

This clonotype came up a few times. The chain joins TRBV4-3 to TRBJ1-4; tentatively, D is TRBD1 (6 bases). There are 15 residues in the CDR3. Germline loops: CDR1 LGHNA, CDR2 YSLEER. V gave up 1 base and J gave up 8 bases, with 14 bases separating them. For the CDR3, the DNA is TGCGCCAGCAGCCAAGGAACAGGGCTACGAGAAAAACTGTTTTTT. Residues: CASSQGTGLREKLFF.

The rearrangement joins TRBV20-1 to TRBJ2-1, with 11 bases lining up with TRBD2. The trim removed 2 bases at V and 4 bases at J, leaving 1 base unmatched. The length of the CDR3 is 14 residues. Per germline, CDR1 DFQATT and CDR2 SNEGSKA (reference sequence). The CDR3 region has the DNA TGCAGTGCTAGACTAGCGGGGGGATACAATGAGCAGTTCTTC. Protein product: CSARLAGGYNEQFF.

This clonotype was seen repeatedly, ten times or more. The chain uses TRBV20-1 and TRBJ2-5; D is undetermined. CDR1 is DFQATT, CDR2 SNEGSKA, per germline (reference sequence). This CDR3 comprises 17 residues. The V end was cut by 0 bases, the J end by 5 bases, with 22 bases between. CDR3 sequence: CSARESVQLGWWETQYF. The CDR3 region has the DNA TGCAGTGCTAGAGAGAGCGTACAATTGGGGTGGTGGGAGACCCAGTACTTC.

With respect to this clonotype: A far larger clone lies a single base away; this is likely a read error. This chain joins TRBV7-2 and TRBJ2-7; D tentatively reads TRBD1 or TRBD2 (6 bases each). The CDR3 contains 13 residues. CDR1 and CDR2 from the germline V gene are SGHTA and FQGNSA. The CDR3 protein is CASSWRGAYEQYF. The DNA of the CDR3 is TGTGCCAGCAGCTGGAGGGGGGCCTATGAGCAGTACTTC.

This clonotype has a count of ten or more. J is TRBJ1-5 and V is TRBV11-2, with D maybe TRBD1 (5 bases). The CDR3 length is 15 residues. Trimming cost V 4 bases and J 5 bases, with 15 bases left between them. CDR1 and CDR2 from the germline V gene are SGHAT and FQNNGV. CDR3 DNA: TGTGCCAGCAGCTCCGAACTAGGGGTGGATCAGCCCCAGCATTTT. The encoded protein is CASSSELGVDQPQHF.

Ten or more counts support this clonotype. The chain joins TRBV18 to TRBJ2-1, with D possibly TRBD2 on 6 matching bases. Deletions cut 5 bases from V and 7 bases from J, with 18 bases between. The germline gives CDR1 KGHSH, CDR2 LQKENI. This CDR3 has 15 amino acids. CDR3 in amino acids: CASSGGSGARNEQFF. For the CDR3, the DNA is TGTGCCAGCTCAGGGGGTAGCGGAGCGCGGAATGAGCAGTTCTTC.

In its sample, this clonotype was seen many times. The rearrangement joins TRBV5-1 to TRBJ1-4; no clear D gene. V lost 3 bases and J 0 bases, leaving 9 bases between the germline ends. Germline loops: CDR1 SGHRS, CDR2 YFSETQ. This CDR3 comprises 15 residues. The CDR3: CASSWGRTTNEKLFF. The CDR3 DNA follows: TGCGCCAGCAGCTGGGGTCGGACAACTAATGAAAAACTGTTTTTT.

This clonotype was observed a few times. This sequence may be a read error, since a much larger clone differs from it by one base. The CDR3 nucleotides are TGTGCCAGCAACGTAGATGAGGCAGATACGCAGTATTTT. Protein: CASNVDEADTQYF. This chain uses TRBV9 with TRBJ2-3; D gene ambiguous. The V gene's germline CDR1 is SGDLS and CDR2 YYNGEE. The CDR3 consists of 13 residues.

This clonotype was seen at least ten times. The V and J genes are TRBV28 and TRBJ1-4, with D perhaps matching TRBD1 (6 bases). CDR3 size: 13 residues. CDR1 MDHEN and CDR2 SYDVKM come from the germline V gene. V gave up 10 bases and J gave up 2 bases, with 11 bases separating them. CDR3: CAIQQGTNEKLFF. Written as DNA, the CDR3 is TGTGCCATCCAACAGGGCACTAATGAAAAACTGTTTTTT. The full variable domain, its missing parts supplied by reference TRBV28 and TRBJ1-4, is DVKVTQSSRYLVKRTGEKVFLECVQDMDHENMFWYRQDPGLGLRLIYFSYDVKMKEKGDIPEGYSVSREKKERFSLILESASTNQTSMYLCAIQQGTNEKLFFGSGTQLSVL.

This clonotype was seen at least ten times. This chain links TRBV19 with TRBJ1-2, with D possibly matching TRBD1 (6 bases). V was clipped by 7 bases and J by 5 bases, with 20 bases between them. CDR1 is LNHDA and CDR2 is SQIVND in the germline V gene (reference sequence). This CDR3 is 15 amino acids long. The CDR3 DNA reads TGTGCCAGTAAGGGGGGGCCGCAAACCTTTTATGGCTACACCTTC. Translated: CASKGGPQTFYGYTF.

This clonotype was seen at least ten times. The chain is built from TRBV7-2 and TRBJ2-7, with D perhaps being TRBD1 or TRBD2 (5 bases each). V was pared by 0 bases and J by 1 base, with 7 bases between. The CDR3 length is 14 residues. Germline CDR1 and CDR2: SGHTA and FQGNSA. The CDR3, as DNA: TGTGCCAGCAGCTTAGCTGAGGGGTCCTACGAGCAGTACTTC. Encoded protein: CASSLAEGSYEQYF.

This clonotype was recorded many times. This rearrangement joins TRBV7-6 to TRBJ2-3; 10 bases map to TRBD2. Germline V gives CDR1 SGHVS, CDR2 FNYEAQ. V shed 5 bases and J 1 base; nucleotides not matched to a gene: 3. This CDR3 comprises 15 residues. The DNA for the CDR3 is TGTGCCAGCAGCCGCGGGACTAGCGGCACAGATACGCAGTATTTT. As protein: CASSRGTSGTDTQYF.

Concerning this clonotype: This likely reflects a read error, since a far larger clone is one base away. The rearrangement links TRBV7-8 to TRBJ2-5; 8 bases match TRBD1. The length of the CDR3 is 14 residues. Per germline, CDR1 SGHVS and CDR2 FQNEAQ. J was trimmed by 6 bases and V by 5 bases; bases with no gene match: 8. The CDR3 region is CASSRGTGGKTQYF. The CDR3 DNA is TGTGCCAGCAGCCGCGGGACAGGCGGGAAGACCCAGTACTTC.

This clonotype occurred many times. The chain combines TRBV28 with TRBJ2-7; TRBD1 agrees at 8 bases. The CDR3 loop spans 13 amino acids. V was clipped by 6 bases and J by 3 bases; unmatched bases: 4. Per germline, CDR1 MDHEN and CDR2 SYDVKM. The CDR3, as DNA: TGTGCCAGCAGCAACAGGGGGTACTACGAGCAGTACTTC. Amino acid sequence: CASSNRGYYEQYF.

This clonotype was observed a handful of times. The chain links TRBV4-1 to TRBJ2-3, with 11 nucleotides matching TRBD2. Germline V gives CDR1 MGHRA, CDR2 YSYEKL. With 0 bases clipped from V and 2 bases from J, the junction kept 7 bases outside the gene matches. This CDR3 comprises 18 residues. This CDR3 reads CASSQEPLAGGSTDTQYF. The CDR3 coding sequence is TGCGCCAGCAGCCAAGAACCCCTAGCGGGGGGATCCACAGATACGCAGTATTTT.

Many counts were recorded for this clonotype. The chain combines TRBV12-3 or TRBV12-4 with TRBJ2-5; TRBD2 might be the D (6 bases). The length of the CDR3 is 15 residues. Trimming pared 7 bases from V and 2 bases from J, leaving 17 bases between. The CDR3 region is CASMIREAVQETQYF. Here the CDR3 DNA reads TGTGCCAGCATGATTAGGGAGGCTGTACAAGAGACCCAGTACTTC.

This clonotype was seen only a few times. The chain combines TRBV12-3 or TRBV12-4 with TRBJ2-3, with 16 positions matching TRBD2. Trimming removed 6 bases from V and 8 bases from J; junction bases left unmatched: 8. This CDR3 spans 16 amino acids. The CDR3 spells CASRFGTSGRGGTQYF. The CDR3 coding sequence is TGTGCCAGCAGATTTGGGACTAGCGGGAGGGGGGGTACGCAGTATTTT.

This clonotype was counted at least ten times. The chain links TRBV20-1 to TRBJ2-3; 8 bases map to TRBD2. Trimming at V came to 3 bases and at J to 2 bases, leaving 13 bases not matched to a gene. The germline V gene has CDR1 DFQATT and CDR2 SNEGSKA (reference sequence). The CDR3 runs to 17 residues. The CDR3 region is CSARDGRGGENTDTQYF. The DNA for the CDR3 is TGCAGTGCTAGGGACGGGAGGGGGGGGGAGAACACAGATACGCAGTATTTT.

This clonotype was picked up many times. The CDR3, as DNA: TGTGCCAGCAGTTTACCGCAGAAACAAGAGACCCAGTACTTC. Residues: CASSLPQKQETQYF. The chain uses TRBV28 and TRBJ2-5; D unresolved. Germline CDR1 and CDR2: MDHEN and SYDVKM. CDR3 length: 14 amino acids. Trimming took 2 bases from V and 2 from J, leaving 9 bases between them.

The chain carries TRBV19 and TRBJ2-7; 10 bases are a match to TRBD2. The CDR3 covers 17 residues. Germline loops: CDR1 LNHDA, CDR2 SQIVND (reference sequence). Trimming removed 3 bases from V and 2 bases from J; junction bases left unmatched: 10. The CDR3 coding sequence is TGTGCCAGTAGTATTTCTAGCGGGAGAGGAGGGGCCTACGAGCAGTACTTC. This codes for CASSISSGRGGAYEQYF.

This chain joins TRBV3-1 and TRBJ2-5, with D tentatively TRBD1 or TRBD2 (6 bases each). CDR1 LGHDT and CDR2 YNNKEL come from the germline V gene (reference sequence). This CDR3 comprises 14 residues. V gave up 0 bases and J gave up 4 bases, with 9 bases separating them. The CDR3 protein is CASSQDGGGETQYF. DNA of the CDR3: TGTGCCAGCAGCCAAGACGGGGGCGGAGAGACCCAGTACTTC.

This clonotype was found a few times. This chain connects TRBV20-1 to TRBJ2-4, with 7 bases that match TRBD1. There are 16 residues in the CDR3. The germline CDR1 and CDR2 sequences are DFQATT and SNEGSKA (reference sequence). With V trimmed by 1 base and J by 5 bases, 11 bases remained unmatched. CDR3 sequence: CSARGAPTGNQNIQYF. In DNA, the CDR3 is TGCAGTGCTAGAGGCGCCCCGACAGGGAATCAAAACATTCAGTACTTC.

The V call is TRBV7-2, the J call TRBJ2-7, with 11 bases aligning to TRBD2. Per the germline V gene, CDR1 is SGHTA and CDR2 is FQGNSA. This CDR3 spans 16 amino acids. V shed 1 base, J shed 2 bases, and the junction held 4 bases outside the gene matches. The CDR3 loop is CASSLEGTSGAYEQYF. The DNA of the CDR3 is TGTGCCAGCAGCTTAGAGGGGACTAGCGGTGCCTACGAGCAGTACTTC.